This T cell receptor beta chain was retrieved from a study of spatial heterogeneity in lung cancer. In the study overall: Samples came from 72 TRACERx patients with untreated early-stage lung cancer. Those follow-up PBMC samples that were available underwent sequencing, at a median interval of roughly two years following resection. Raw-read counts averaged over ten per unique TCR and UMI combination.

This clonotype was counted only a few times. The germline V gene has CDR1 DFQATT and CDR2 SNEGSKA (reference sequence). V lost 4 bases and J lost 3, with 13 bases in between. This CDR3 spans 14 amino acids. TCRdb independently ran MiXCR on the 5' RACE reads; one entry per CDR3 protein. The sample yields about 94,000 distinct CDR3 sequences, roughly 21% seen once. The time point denotes: blood at routine non-recurrence follow-up after resection. The input material, whole RNA from tumor, nontumor lung or frozen PBMC, was sequenced unsorted. The clonotype comes from a male donor with early-stage non-small cell lung cancer. This specimen was PBMCs, taken at follow-up. The chain joins TRBV20-1 to TRBJ1-5; a weak D match, TRBD1 (5 bases). CDR3 residues: CSANSGTFNQPQHF. The CDR3 DNA is TGCAGTGCTAATTCCGGGACCTTCAATCAGCCCCAGCATTTT.